Listed below are T cell receptor beta chains from one sample, sequenced in a study of T cell changes during pregnancy in multiple sclerosis. Some clones are missing from TCRdb's copy, which holds only in-frame ones; the method was immunoSEQ multiplex PCR. This sample has tens of thousands of clones; about nine tenths occur once, and the top ten carry over 0.3%. The specimen was CD4+ T cells from peripheral blood mononuclear cells, collected in the third trimester of pregnancy. Receptors were obtained from a female donor in good health, enrolled as a control in a pregnancy study. The CDR3 runs from the conserved cysteine through the conserved F or W. D genes are given only for firm matches. Rows may omit the clone size; those that give it use once, few, many or a size class.

d_call: .; v_call: TRBV4-2; j_call: TRBJ2-5; clone_size: .; cdr3_aa: CASSQEALGVVSETQYF; cdr3_nt: TGTGCCAGCAGCCAAGAAGCCCTCGGGGTAGTTTCTGAGACCCAGTACTTC
d_call: TRBD1; v_call: TRBV9; j_call: TRBJ1-1; clone_size: .; cdr3_aa: CASSVASTGEDAFF; cdr3_nt: TGTGCCAGCAGCGTAGCTTCGACAGGGGAGGACGCTTTCTTT
d_call: .; v_call: TRBV15; j_call: TRBJ1-1; clone_size: .; cdr3_aa: CATSRRDTYTEAFF; cdr3_nt: TGTGCCACCAGCAGAAGGGACACCTACACTGAAGCTTTCTTT
d_call: TRBD2; v_call: TRBV5-1; j_call: TRBJ2-1; clone_size: .; cdr3_aa: CASSWGLAGDGEQFF; cdr3_nt: TGCGCCAGCAGCTGGGGACTAGCGGGGGATGGTGAGCAGTTCTTC
d_call: TRBD1; v_call: TRBV14; j_call: TRBJ2-3; clone_size: .; cdr3_aa: CASSQVGTGGRDTQYF; cdr3_nt: TGTGCCAGCAGCCAAGTTGGGACAGGGGGCCGAGATACGCAGTATTTT
d_call: .; v_call: TRBV4-1; j_call: TRBJ2-7; clone_size: .; cdr3_aa: CASSQVSGARDEQYF; cdr3_nt: TGCGCCAGCAGCCAAGTTAGCGGTGCAAGGGACGAGCAGTACTTC
d_call: .; v_call: TRBV7-2; j_call: TRBJ2-3; clone_size: .; cdr3_aa: CASSLVVARTDTQYF; cdr3_nt: TGTGCCAGCAGCTTAGTTGTAGCCCGCACAGATACGCAGTATTTT
d_call: TRBD1; v_call: TRBV30; j_call: TRBJ1-3; clone_size: .; cdr3_aa: CAWIKGAGTIYF; cdr3_nt: TGTGCCTGGATAAAGGGGGCCGGCACCATATATTTT
d_call: TRBD1; v_call: TRBV29-1; j_call: TRBJ1-1; clone_size: few; cdr3_aa: CSVGRDRASTEAFF; cdr3_nt: TGCAGCGTGGGTCGGGACAGGGCGAGCACTGAAGCTTTCTTT
d_call: TRBD1; v_call: TRBV19; j_call: TRBJ1-1; clone_size: .; cdr3_aa: CASSIDLEGAAEAFF; cdr3_nt: TGTGCCAGTAGTATAGATCTGGAGGGGGCGGCTGAAGCTTTCTTT